Here is one T cell receptor (beta chain) with its context. This specimen comes from a study of blood T cell repertoires in COVID-19. Per the germline V gene, CDR1 is MGHRA and CDR2 is YSYEKL. The CDR3 length is 15 residues. Trimming cost V 4 bases and J 6 bases; bases outside gene matches: 7. Here immunoSEQ multiplex PCR was the method, and the copy in TCRdb shows in-frame clones only, minus some. The sample shows about 68,000 clones, over 75% of them seen only once. The chain carries TRBV4-1 and TRBJ1-5; 9 bases map to TRBD1. Source material: peripheral blood. The receptor was isolated from a man in his forties or fifties with COVID-19, enrolled during active disease. The CDR3 DNA sequence: TGCGCCAGCAGCCGGGACACAGGGGGCCTTCAGCCCCAGCATTTT. Its protein is CASSRDTGGLQPQHF.